These 19 T cell receptor beta chains share one sample of origin, sequenced in a study of control samples from healthy donors and cancer patients. Sequencing used immunoSEQ multiplex PCR; TCRdb keeps in-frame clones, though not all of them. This table holds approximately 170,000 clones, just over 90% found once. Sequencing was performed on blood. These receptors were collected from a woman between 55 and 75 years old in good health.

The V and J genes are TRBV7-2 and TRBJ2-3; D unresolved. Per the germline V gene, CDR1 is SGHTA and CDR2 is FQGNSA. Trimming removed 4 bases at V and 2 bases at J, with 10 bases between. The CDR3 sequence is 14 residues long. The CDR3 loop reads CASSSGFITDTQYF. Here the CDR3 DNA reads TGTGCCAGCAGCTCCGGGTTCATCACAGATACGCAGTATTTT.

This rearrangement joins TRBV4-2 to TRBJ2-4; TRBD2 matches 8 bases. The CDR3 contains 15 residues. CDR1 is LGHNA and CDR2 is YNFKEQ in the germline V gene. The trim removed 5 bases at V and 8 bases at J, leaving 11 bases unmatched. This chain's CDR3 is CASSGRGGKEDIQYF. DNA for the CDR3: TGTGCCAGCAGCGGCCGGGGGGGTAAAGAGGACATTCAGTACTTC.

This chain uses TRBV7-2 with TRBJ2-1, with D possibly matching TRBD1 (5 bases). V lost 6 bases to trimming and J lost 7 bases, with 16 bases between them. From germline, CDR1 is SGHTA and CDR2 FQGNSA. This CDR3 region has 14 residues. The CDR3 region is CASSPQAGWNEQFF. The CDR3 region has the DNA TGTGCCAGCAGTCCCCAGGCAGGGTGGAATGAGCAGTTCTTC. Combining the CDR3 with reference TRBV7-2 and TRBJ2-1 gives the whole variable domain GAGVSQSPSNKVTEKGKDVELRCDPISGHTALYWYRQSLGQGLEFLIYFQGNSAPDKSGLPSDRFSAERTGGSVSTLTIQRTQQEDSAVYLCASSPQAGWNEQFFGPGTRLTVL.

This chain connects TRBV19 to TRBJ2-5; perhaps TRBD1 as D (7 bases). Trimming removed 5 bases at V and 7 bases at J, with 20 bases between. The germline V gene has CDR1 LNHDA and CDR2 SQIVND (reference sequence). The CDR3 is 15 residues long. The CDR3 reads CASSVDRDSWGTQYF. CDR3 nucleotide sequence: TGTGCCAGTAGTGTTGACAGGGACTCCTGGGGGACCCAGTACTTC.

V usage is TRBV7-9 and J usage is TRBJ2-5; D gene ambiguous. The CDR3 covers 16 residues. V lost 2 bases and J lost 5, with 18 bases in between. Germline CDR1 and CDR2: SEHNR and FQNEAQ (reference sequence). CDR3 sequence: CASSLPGPGEFETQYF. The CDR3 nucleotides are TGTGCCAGCAGCTTACCGGGCCCCGGAGAGTTCGAGACCCAGTACTTC. Supplemented by reference TRBV7-9 and TRBJ2-5, the full variable domain reads DTGVSQNPRHKITKRGQNVTFRCDPISEHNRLYWYRQTLGQGPEFLTYFQNEAQLEKSRLLSDRFSAERPKGSFSTLEIQRTEQGDSAMYLCASSLPGPGEFETQYFGPGTRLLVL.

This rearrangement joins TRBV6-2 or TRBV6-3 to TRBJ1-2, with 7 nucleotides matching TRBD1. The CDR3 is 13 amino acids. Germline values: CDR1 MNHEY, CDR2 SVGEGT. V was pared by 6 bases and J by 3 bases, with 4 bases of the junction left unmatched. CDR3 in amino acids: CASSQTGHYGYTF. CDR3 sequence (DNA): TGTGCCAGCAGCCAGACAGGGCACTATGGCTACACCTTC.

In this sample, this clone turned up once. This rearrangement joins TRBV4-3 to TRBJ1-6, with 8 bases fitting TRBD1. Germline V gene data show CDR1 as LGHNA and CDR2 as YSLEER. This CDR3 has 17 residues. The J segment lost 9 bases and the V segment lost 2 bases, leaving 12 bases of the junction unmatched. The CDR3 sequence: CASSQSQTTGGGSPLHF. CDR3 in DNA: TGCGCCAGCAGCCAATCCCAGACCACAGGGGGTGGTTCACCCCTCCACTTT.

The genes are TRBV18 and TRBJ1-1; D call uncertain. Trimming pared 4 bases from V and 3 bases from J, leaving 12 bases between. The CDR3 is 14 amino acids. The germline CDR1 and CDR2 sequences are KGHSH and LQKENI. The CDR3 DNA reads TGTGCCAGCTCACGCCGCAGTGAGCACACTGAAGCTTTCTTT. Translating it yields CASSRRSEHTEAFF. Drawing the rest from reference TRBV18 and TRBJ1-1, the complete variable domain is NAGVMQNPRHLVRRRGQEARLRCSPMKGHSHVYWYRQLPEEGLKFMVYLQKENIIDESGMPKERFSAEFPKEGPSILRIQQVVRGDSAAYFCASSRRSEHTEAFFGQGTRLTVV.

This clone was recorded only once. The V call is TRBV7-2, the J call TRBJ2-2; D is unclear. Trimming cost V 3 bases and J 6 bases, with 5 bases left between them. The CDR3 runs to 12 residues. Per the germline V gene, CDR1 is SGHTA and CDR2 is FQGNSA. This chain's CDR3 is CASSFQAGELFF. Written as DNA, the CDR3 is TGTGCCAGCAGCTTCCAGGCCGGGGAGCTGTTTTTT.

The chain links TRBV9 to TRBJ2-3; TRBD2 agrees at 10 bases. This CDR3 region has 15 residues. Germline-derived CDR1 and CDR2 are SGDLS and YYNGEE. V lost 0 bases to trimming and J lost 6 bases; unmatched junction nucleotides: 4. The CDR3 is CASSVDGTSVDTQYF. Written as DNA, the CDR3 is TGTGCCAGCAGCGTAGATGGGACTAGCGTGGATACGCAGTATTTT. Full variable domain (rest looked up from reference TRBV9 and TRBJ2-3): DSGVTQTPKHLITATGQRVTLRCSPRSGDLSVYWYQQSLDQGLQFLIQYYNGEERAKGNILERFSAQQFPDLHSELNLSSLELGDSALYFCASSVDGTSVDTQYFGPGTRLTVL.

CDR3 sequence (DNA): TGTGCCAGCAGCTTAGCAACAGGGCGTGAAGCTTTCTTT. It encodes CASSLATGREAFF. The chain is built from TRBV7-2 and TRBJ1-1; possibly TRBD1 for D (6 bases). Germline CDR1 is SGHTA and CDR2 is FQGNSA. The CDR3 runs to 13 residues. V was trimmed by 0 bases and J by 7 bases, leaving 9 bases between them.

The chain joins TRBV5-5 to TRBJ2-4; D is unresolved. Between the trimmed V and J ends, which lost 0 bases and 0 bases, there was a span of 10 bases. Germline V gene data show CDR1 as SGHKS and CDR2 as YYEKEE (reference sequence). The CDR3 is made up of 16 amino acids. CDR3 protein: CASSLGVNLAKNIQYF. The CDR3 DNA follows: TGTGCCAGCAGCTTGGGTGTAAACCTAGCCAAAAACATTCAGTACTTC.

This chain joins TRBV29-1 and TRBJ1-1; 7 nucleotides align to TRBD1. This CDR3 contains 12 residues. V lost 5 bases and J lost 4; bases outside the gene matches: 4. Looked up from germline, CDR1 is SQVTM and CDR2 is ANQGSEA. This CDR3 is CSVYRGGTEAFF. For the CDR3, the DNA is TGCAGCGTTTACAGGGGTGGCACTGAAGCTTTCTTT. The whole variable domain, filled in from reference TRBV29-1 and TRBJ1-1, reads SAVISQKPSRDICQRGTSLTIQCQVDSQVTMMFWYRQQPGQSLTLIATANQGSEATYESGFVIDKFPISRPNLTFSTLTVSNMSPEDSSIYLCSVYRGGTEAFFGQGTRLTVV.

The rearrangement uses TRBV10-1 and TRBJ1-1; 8 nucleotides agree with TRBD1. The germline V gene has CDR1 WNHNN and CDR2 SYGVQD (reference sequence). Trimming took 4 bases from V and 11 from J; bases not matched to a gene: 3. The CDR3 has 11 amino acids. The CDR3 DNA reads TGCGCCAGCAGTGGGCAGGGGGCGGCTTTCTTT. It yields the protein CASSGQGAAFF.

The chain combines TRBV7-8 with TRBJ1-2; D gene unclear. V lost 5 bases to trimming and J lost 6 bases, with 13 bases between them. Germline CDR1 and CDR2: SGHVS and FQNEAQ. The CDR3 contains 13 residues. CDR3 amino acids: CASSLPEGHGYTF. The CDR3 bases are TGTGCCAGCAGCCTCCCTGAGGGCCATGGCTACACCTTC.

The V and J genes are TRBV5-1 and TRBJ2-5, with a possible D match to TRBD1 (6 bases). V was pared by 0 bases and J by 6 bases, with 15 bases between. Germline lookup yields CDR1 SGHRS and CDR2 YFSETQ. The CDR3 contains 15 residues. CDR3 amino acids: CASSLARGSQKTQYF. For the CDR3, the DNA is TGCGCCAGCAGCTTGGCCAGGGGAAGTCAAAAGACCCAGTACTTC.

This chain joins TRBV24-1 and TRBJ2-3; 8 positions match TRBD2. Germline CDR1 and CDR2: KGHDR and SFDVKD. J was trimmed by 3 bases and V by 0 bases; bases with no gene match: 7. There are 17 residues in the CDR3. The CDR3 protein is CATSDLGGGPITDTQYF. Written as DNA, the CDR3 is TGTGCCACCAGTGATTTGGGCGGGGGGCCCATAACAGATACGCAGTATTTT.

The rearrangement uses TRBV6-6 and TRBJ2-7, with TRBD1 matching over 8 bases. Per germline, CDR1 MNHNY and CDR2 SVGAGI (reference sequence). This CDR3 is built from 15 residues. V trimming: 4 bases; J trimming: 5 bases; junction bases outside the gene matches: 10. CDR3 loop: CASSLDGQGLNEQYF. DNA for the CDR3: TGTGCCAGCAGTTTAGACGGACAGGGTTTAAACGAGCAGTACTTC.

The chain recombines TRBV15 with TRBJ2-5; 9 bases are a match to TRBD2. The junction had 7 bases not matched to a gene; V was cut back by 3 bases and J by 5 bases. Germline V gives CDR1 LNHNV, CDR2 YYDKDF (reference sequence). This CDR3 is built from 15 residues. The CDR3 spells CATSRGGGAGETQYF. The CDR3 nucleotides are TGTGCCACCAGCAGGGGCGGGGGGGCCGGTGAGACCCAGTACTTC.